This is a list of T cell receptor beta chains from one sample in a study of identical twins. In TCRdb, the 5' RACE reads were re-called with MiXCR into one record per CDR3 protein. The sample holds a few hundred thousand distinct CDR3 sequences, roughly 9.9% seen once. These data were also filed under a second study, of yellow fever vaccine responses in identical twins.

What was sequenced was PBMCs. The receptors were sampled from a woman between 18 and 29 years old in good health. CDR3s include the opening cysteine and the closing phenylalanine or tryptophan. The order of the fields is D gene, clone size, V gene, J gene, CDR3 DNA, CDR3 protein. A D gene is named only where the DNA matches it firmly. Not every row has a clone size; where given, it reads once, few, many or a size class.

d_call: TRBD2; clone_size: .; v_call: TRBV7-2; j_call: TRBJ2-1; cdr3_nt: TGTGCCAGCAGCACTCTAGCGGCAAACAATGAGCAGTTCTTC; cdr3_aa: CASSTLAANNEQFF
d_call: TRBD1; clone_size: few; v_call: TRBV28; j_call: TRBJ2-7; cdr3_nt: TGTGCCATCGGGTTTTTGACAGGGGCCGACGAGCAGTACTTC; cdr3_aa: CAIGFLTGADEQYF
d_call: TRBD2; clone_size: many; v_call: TRBV6-4; j_call: TRBJ2-2; cdr3_nt: TGTGCCAGCCGACGGACTAGCGGGGATACCGGGGAGCTGTTTTTT; cdr3_aa: CASRRTSGDTGELFF
d_call: .; clone_size: .; v_call: TRBV4-1; j_call: TRBJ2-1; cdr3_nt: TGCGCCAGCAGCCAAGGGTCTCGGATCTCCTACAATGAGCAGTTCTTC; cdr3_aa: CASSQGSRISYNEQFF
d_call: .; clone_size: few; v_call: TRBV24-1; j_call: TRBJ2-6; cdr3_nt: TGTGCCACCAGTGATCCGATACAGGAGGCTGGGGCCAACGTCCTGACTTTC; cdr3_aa: CATSDPIQEAGANVLTF
d_call: TRBD1; clone_size: .; v_call: TRBV12-3/TRBV12-4; j_call: TRBJ2-5; cdr3_nt: TGTGCCAGCGGAAGGGGGCGCGAAGAGACCCAGTACTTC; cdr3_aa: CASGRGREETQYF
d_call: .; clone_size: many; v_call: TRBV20-1; j_call: TRBJ2-7; cdr3_nt: TGCAGTGCTAGGACGGGAGAAGTGCAGTACTTC; cdr3_aa: CSARTGEVQYF
d_call: .; clone_size: few; v_call: TRBV15; j_call: TRBJ2-7; cdr3_nt: TGTGCCACCAGCAGAGGGGTCAAGCAAACCCCCTACGAGCAGTACTTC; cdr3_aa: CATSRGVKQTPYEQYF
d_call: .; clone_size: many; v_call: TRBV12-3/TRBV12-4; j_call: TRBJ1-4; cdr3_nt: TGTGCCAGCAGTTTAGCCCGGGGTTCGCGGGTGTTTTTT; cdr3_aa: CASSLARGSRVFF
d_call: .; clone_size: .; v_call: TRBV7-9; j_call: TRBJ2-7; cdr3_nt: TGTGCCTCCGCTCAGGGCGAGCAGTACTTC; cdr3_aa: CASAQGEQYF
d_call: .; clone_size: few; v_call: TRBV4-2; j_call: TRBJ2-3; cdr3_nt: TGTGCCAGCAGCCAAGATCTAAAGAGGGCAGGGCAACAGGCAACCCTTCTCACAGATACGCAGTATTTT; cdr3_aa: CASSQDLKRAGQQATLLTDTQYF
d_call: .; clone_size: many; v_call: TRBV9; j_call: TRBJ2-7; cdr3_nt: TGCGCCAGCAGCGTCGGTGGGACTTACGAGCAGTACTTC; cdr3_aa: CASSVGGTYEQYF
d_call: TRBD1; clone_size: few; v_call: TRBV12-3/TRBV12-4; j_call: TRBJ2-3; cdr3_nt: TGTGCCAGCAGGCGCGCCTCTGGACAGGGCCCCACAGATACGCAGTATTTT; cdr3_aa: CASRRASGQGPTDTQYF
d_call: TRBD1; clone_size: .; v_call: TRBV5-1; j_call: TRBJ2-2; cdr3_nt: TGCGCCAGCAGCTCTGGACAGGTCGCGAACACCGGGGAGCTGTTTTTT; cdr3_aa: CASSSGQVANTGELFF
d_call: TRBD2; clone_size: many; v_call: TRBV4-3; j_call: TRBJ2-1; cdr3_nt: TGCGCCAGCAGCCAAGATCTAGCGGGAGGGTACAATGAGCAGTTCTTC; cdr3_aa: CASSQDLAGGYNEQFF
d_call: TRBD1; clone_size: .; v_call: TRBV6-1; j_call: TRBJ2-7; cdr3_nt: TGTGCCAGCAGTGAAAGATGGACAGGAGCCTACGAGCAGTACTTC; cdr3_aa: CASSERWTGAYEQYF
d_call: .; clone_size: .; v_call: TRBV6-4; j_call: TRBJ2-3; cdr3_nt: TGTGCCAGCAGTGAGACCGCCGATAGCACAGATACGCAGTATTTT; cdr3_aa: CASSETADSTDTQYF
d_call: .; clone_size: many; v_call: TRBV6-1; j_call: TRBJ2-7; cdr3_nt: TGTGCCAGCAAGGACAGCCGAACCTACGAGCAGTACTTC; cdr3_aa: CASKDSRTYEQYF
d_call: .; clone_size: many; v_call: TRBV6-1; j_call: TRBJ1-1; cdr3_nt: TGTGCCAGCAGTGCCCCGGGTGGGCACACTGAAGCTTTCTTT; cdr3_aa: CASSAPGGHTEAFF
d_call: TRBD1; clone_size: .; v_call: TRBV5-1; j_call: TRBJ1-3; cdr3_nt: TGCGCCAGCAGCTTGGAGGGGGCCTCTGGAAACACCATATATTTT; cdr3_aa: CASSLEGASGNTIYF
d_call: TRBD2; clone_size: .; v_call: TRBV28; j_call: TRBJ2-1; cdr3_nt: TGTGCCAGCAGACGCTCGCGGGAGGTTAACAATGAGCAGTTCTTC; cdr3_aa: CASRRSREVNNEQFF
d_call: TRBD2; clone_size: .; v_call: TRBV14; j_call: TRBJ2-1; cdr3_nt: TGTGCCAGCAGCCAAGAGGCGGGAGCTTCCTACAATGAGCAGTTCTTC; cdr3_aa: CASSQEAGASYNEQFF
d_call: .; clone_size: many; v_call: TRBV6-2/TRBV6-3; j_call: TRBJ2-1; cdr3_nt: TGTGCCAGCGTAGCGGATTCCTACAATGAGCAGTTCTTC; cdr3_aa: CASVADSYNEQFF
d_call: TRBD2; clone_size: .; v_call: TRBV28; j_call: TRBJ2-5; cdr3_nt: TGTGCCAGCAACAAGGGAGGGGAGACCCAGTACTTC; cdr3_aa: CASNKGGETQYF
d_call: .; clone_size: few; v_call: TRBV27; j_call: TRBJ2-7; cdr3_nt: TGTGCCAGCGGTGACAGGAACTACGAGCAGTACTTC; cdr3_aa: CASGDRNYEQYF
d_call: .; clone_size: few; v_call: TRBV11-2; j_call: TRBJ2-7; cdr3_nt: TGTGCCAGCAGCTTAAGGGGACCCCTATACGAGCAGTACTTC; cdr3_aa: CASSLRGPLYEQYF
d_call: .; clone_size: .; v_call: TRBV20-1; j_call: TRBJ2-1; cdr3_nt: TGCAGTGCTTCACTAGAACTCTCCTACAATGAGCAGTTCTTC; cdr3_aa: CSASLELSYNEQFF
d_call: TRBD2; clone_size: .; v_call: TRBV3-1; j_call: TRBJ2-6; cdr3_nt: TGTGCCTTCAGTCAGAGACTAGCGGGGGCCCTGGGGGCCAACGTCCTGACTTTC; cdr3_aa: CAFSQRLAGALGANVLTF
d_call: .; clone_size: few; v_call: TRBV2; j_call: TRBJ2-7; cdr3_nt: TGTGCCACCACGGGACTCTCCTACGAGCAGTACTTC; cdr3_aa: CATTGLSYEQYF
d_call: .; clone_size: few; v_call: TRBV19; j_call: TRBJ1-2; cdr3_nt: TGTGCCAGTAGTATCGGGGAGACCGGCTACACCTTC; cdr3_aa: CASSIGETGYTF
d_call: .; clone_size: few; v_call: TRBV20-1; j_call: TRBJ2-3; cdr3_nt: TGCAGTGCTAGAATTAACAGGGGGGGAACAGATACGCAGTATTTT; cdr3_aa: CSARINRGGTDTQYF
d_call: TRBD1; clone_size: many; v_call: TRBV28; j_call: TRBJ2-4; cdr3_nt: TGTGCCAGTGAAACAGGGGGCACCCGAAACATTCAGTACTTC; cdr3_aa: CASETGGTRNIQYF
d_call: .; clone_size: many; v_call: TRBV4-1; j_call: TRBJ1-2; cdr3_nt: TGCGCCAGCGCGAGGGACGGGAACTATGGCTACACCTTC; cdr3_aa: CASARDGNYGYTF
d_call: .; clone_size: few; v_call: TRBV18; j_call: TRBJ1-5; cdr3_nt: TGTGCCAGCTCACCACACGGTTCGCAAACGCCCCAGCATTTT; cdr3_aa: CASSPHGSQTPQHF
d_call: .; clone_size: many; v_call: TRBV6-2/TRBV6-3; j_call: TRBJ2-1; cdr3_nt: TGTGCCAGCAGTTTGGTGCACGGCTCCTACAATGAGCAGTTCTTC; cdr3_aa: CASSLVHGSYNEQFF
d_call: .; clone_size: .; v_call: TRBV20-1; j_call: TRBJ2-1; cdr3_nt: TGCAGTGCTATATCAACCGCTAGCGCAAACTACAATGAGCAGTTCTTC; cdr3_aa: CSAISTASANYNEQFF
d_call: .; clone_size: many; v_call: TRBV3-1; j_call: TRBJ2-1; cdr3_nt: TGTGCCAGCAGCCAAGGGGGGGGCCCCAATGAGCAGTTCTTC; cdr3_aa: CASSQGGGPNEQFF
d_call: .; clone_size: many; v_call: TRBV7-9; j_call: TRBJ1-2; cdr3_nt: TGTGCCAGCAGCCCACAGGCGGACTATGGCTACACCTTC; cdr3_aa: CASSPQADYGYTF
d_call: TRBD1; clone_size: .; v_call: TRBV10-3; j_call: TRBJ2-1; cdr3_nt: TGTGCCATCTCCTCCGGGACAGGGTTCTCCTACAATGAGCAGTTCTTC; cdr3_aa: CAISSGTGFSYNEQFF
d_call: .; clone_size: many; v_call: TRBV5-1; j_call: TRBJ2-7; cdr3_nt: TGCGCCAGCAGCTTGGAGGGTAGCGACGTGCAGTACTTC; cdr3_aa: CASSLEGSDVQYF
d_call: .; clone_size: few; v_call: TRBV18; j_call: TRBJ2-5; cdr3_nt: TGTGCCAGCTCACCACAGGGGCAGGGAGAAGTCCAAGAGACCCAGTACTTC; cdr3_aa: CASSPQGQGEVQETQYF
d_call: TRBD1; clone_size: .; v_call: TRBV20-1; j_call: TRBJ2-3; cdr3_nt: TGCAGTGCTAGCCTCCTCGGGACAGGGTTTTCAGATACGCAGTATTTT; cdr3_aa: CSASLLGTGFSDTQYF
d_call: .; clone_size: many; v_call: TRBV7-2; j_call: TRBJ2-1; cdr3_nt: TGTGCCAGCAGCTTTCGCGAGCAAACTAATGAGCAGTTCTTC; cdr3_aa: CASSFREQTNEQFF
d_call: TRBD1; clone_size: few; v_call: TRBV29-1; j_call: TRBJ1-1; cdr3_nt: TGCAGCGTTGAAGACAGGGGGGTGGTTGGCACTGAAGCTTTCTTT; cdr3_aa: CSVEDRGVVGTEAFF
d_call: .; clone_size: .; v_call: TRBV27; j_call: TRBJ1-5; cdr3_nt: TGTGCCAGCAGTTTTTCGACTAATCAGCCCCAGCATTTT; cdr3_aa: CASSFSTNQPQHF
d_call: .; clone_size: many; v_call: TRBV28; j_call: TRBJ2-5; cdr3_nt: TGTGCCAGCAGTTTGGTCGGGGAACAGACCCAGTACTTC; cdr3_aa: CASSLVGEQTQYF
d_call: TRBD1; clone_size: .; v_call: TRBV25-1; j_call: TRBJ2-7; cdr3_nt: TGTGCCAGCGGGACAGGGCTCTCCTACGAGCAGTACTTC; cdr3_aa: CASGTGLSYEQYF
d_call: TRBD2; clone_size: .; v_call: TRBV12-3/TRBV12-4; j_call: TRBJ2-3; cdr3_nt: TGTGCCAGCACCCCTTTCCCTAGCGGGGTTTACTCTGGCACAGATACGCAGTATTTT; cdr3_aa: CASTPFPSGVYSGTDTQYF
d_call: TRBD1; clone_size: many; v_call: TRBV7-2; j_call: TRBJ1-6; cdr3_nt: TGTGCCAGCAGCTTAGCGGGACAGGGAACAAATTCACCCCTCCACTTT; cdr3_aa: CASSLAGQGTNSPLHF
d_call: .; clone_size: many; v_call: TRBV4-3; j_call: TRBJ2-7; cdr3_nt: TGCGCCAGCAGCCAAGACAGGGAGTACGAGCAGTACTTC; cdr3_aa: CASSQDREYEQYF
d_call: TRBD2; clone_size: .; v_call: TRBV28; j_call: TRBJ2-7; cdr3_nt: TGTGCCAGCACTACTACCGGGACTAAGGTTTACGAGCAGTACTTC; cdr3_aa: CASTTTGTKVYEQYF
d_call: TRBD2; clone_size: few; v_call: TRBV12-3/TRBV12-4; j_call: TRBJ2-1; cdr3_nt: TGTGCCAGCAGACCGGGACTAGCGGGGGGGCAAGGTGAGCAGTTCTTC; cdr3_aa: CASRPGLAGGQGEQFF
d_call: .; clone_size: many; v_call: TRBV12-3/TRBV12-4; j_call: TRBJ2-1; cdr3_nt: TGTGCCAGCCGTTCGCGCAATGAGCAGTTCTTC; cdr3_aa: CASRSRNEQFF
d_call: .; clone_size: many; v_call: TRBV29-1; j_call: TRBJ2-1; cdr3_nt: TGCAGCGTTGATACGGGGTCGGAGCAGTTCTTC; cdr3_aa: CSVDTGSEQFF
d_call: .; clone_size: .; v_call: TRBV2; j_call: TRBJ1-5; cdr3_nt: TGTGCCAGCAACCGGGGCTCGAGCAATCAGCCCCAGCATTTT; cdr3_aa: CASNRGSSNQPQHF